Listed here are 13 T cell receptor beta chains from one sample, sequenced in a study of T cell responses to AZD1222 COVID-19 vaccine. Generated by immunoSEQ multiplex PCR, the TCRdb table keeps only in-frame clones and is missing some. Of roughly 99,000 clones in the sample, around 92% were seen once. Sequencing was performed on peripheral blood, taken on day 0 of AZD1222 vaccination. The receptors stem from an adult in good health.

The J gene is TRBJ1-1, the V gene TRBV28, with D uncertain. The CDR3 loop spans 14 amino acids. V lost 2 bases to trimming and J lost 2 bases, with 9 bases between them. The germline V gene has CDR1 MDHEN and CDR2 SYDVKM. In DNA, the CDR3 is TGTGCCAGCAGTTTAAGCGGACGAAACACTGAAGCTTTCTTT. Protein sequence: CASSLSGRNTEAFF.

The chain couples TRBV25-1 to TRBJ1-4; D call uncertain. Trimming removed 9 bases at V and 6 bases at J, with 20 bases between. The CDR3 loop spans 15 amino acids. The germline V gene has CDR1 MGHDK and CDR2 SYGVNS. The CDR3 nucleotides read TGTGCCAGTTCCCGCCCGGCTATAACCTATGAAAAACTGTTTTTT. This translates into CASSRPAITYEKLFF.

The table lists this clone with a count of one. The gene calls are TRBV7-2 and TRBJ2-5; D gene unclear. The CDR3 is made up of 12 amino acids. Trimming shortened V by 7 bases and J by 5 bases, and 11 bases separated the two germline ends. Per the germline V gene, CDR1 is SGHTA and CDR2 is FQGNSA. The CDR3 DNA is TGTGCCAGCACCTGGATGGGGGAGACCCAGTACTTC. Residues: CASTWMGETQYF.

The J gene is TRBJ2-1, the V gene TRBV24-1; the D is unclear. Germline V CDR1 and CDR2: KGHDR, SFDVKD. Trimming stripped 3 bases from V and 8 bases from J, with 13 bases between. The CDR3 has 14 residues. The CDR3 region has the DNA TGTGCCACCAGTGATCCCTCCGGCTCGGATGAGCAGTTCTTC. This translates into CATSDPSGSDEQFF.

The chain has TRBV9 and TRBJ1-5, with D unresolved. This CDR3 comprises 14 residues. Germline values: CDR1 SGDLS, CDR2 YYNGEE. V was clipped by 4 bases and J by 7 bases, with 15 bases between them. The CDR3 DNA sequence: TGTGCCAGCAGCCATGGGTCAGAAGGACAGCCCCAGCATTTT. Translating gives CASSHGSEGQPQHF.

The genes are TRBV7-9 and TRBJ2-3; D tentatively fits TRBD1 or TRBD2 (5 bases each). The V end was cut by 6 bases, the J end by 2 bases, with 12 bases between. The CDR3 is 14 amino acids. CDR1 SEHNR and CDR2 FQNEAQ come from the germline V gene (reference sequence). The CDR3 sequence is CASRWGTNTDTQYF. Here the CDR3 DNA reads TGTGCCAGCAGATGGGGGACCAACACAGATACGCAGTATTTT.

DNA for the CDR3: TGTGCCATCAGTGGGGGGGGCCCCTCTAACTATGGCTACACCTTC. Residues: CAISGGGPSNYGYTF. The chain joins TRBV10-3 to TRBJ1-2; maybe TRBD1 (6 bases). The V end was cut by 4 bases, the J end by 0 bases, with 12 bases between. The CDR3 length is 15 residues. Germline V gene data show CDR1 as ENHRY and CDR2 as SYGVKD.

The chain recombines TRBV28 with TRBJ2-2; D ambiguous. The CDR3 has 21 amino acids. From germline, CDR1 is MDHEN and CDR2 SYDVKM. V was pared by 1 base and J by 5 bases, with 29 bases between. CDR3 loop: CASSLFFSYSRLERQTGELFF. The CDR3 nucleotides are TGTGCCAGCAGTTTATTTTTCTCCTACTCACGTCTGGAGCGACAAACCGGGGAGCTGTTTTTT.

The chain joins TRBV28 to TRBJ1-4; weak D call: TRBD1 (5 bases). CDR1 and CDR2 from the germline V gene are MDHEN and SYDVKM. This CDR3 contains 13 residues. Deletions cut 7 bases from V and 8 bases from J, with 14 bases between. CDR3 loop: CASKMGGSEKLFF. In DNA form, the CDR3 reads TGTGCCAGCAAAATGGGGGGTTCAGAAAAACTGTTTTTT. Filled out from reference TRBV28 and TRBJ1-4, the complete variable domain reads DVKVTQSSRYLVKRTGEKVFLECVQDMDHENMFWYRQDPGLGLRLIYFSYDVKMKEKGDIPEGYSVSREKKERFSLILESASTNQTSMYLCASKMGGSEKLFFGSGTQLSVL.

This chain connects TRBV29-1 to TRBJ1-1, with 7 nucleotides matching TRBD1. Germline V CDR1 and CDR2: SQVTM, ANQGSEA. This CDR3 is built from 13 residues. The trim removed 3 bases at V and 7 bases at J, leaving 8 bases unmatched. The CDR3 DNA sequence: TGCAGCGTTGAGGGCCAAGGGGGCGGTGAAGCTTTCTTT. This gives the protein CSVEGQGGGEAFF.

The chain is built from TRBV11-1 and TRBJ2-1, with TRBD2 matching over 10 bases. The CDR3 loop spans 15 amino acids. The V gene end was trimmed by 5 bases and the J gene end by 5 bases; junction bases not matched to a gene: 6. Germline CDR1 reads SGHAT; CDR2 reads FQDESV (reference sequence). The CDR3 region has the DNA TGTGCCAGCAGCGAGGCTAGCGGGAGCAACAATGAGCAGTTCTTC. Residues: CASSEASGSNNEQFF.

This clone was observed a single time. This chain joins TRBV20-1 and TRBJ2-5, with 11 nucleotides matching TRBD2. V shed 3 bases, J shed 4 bases, and the junction held 1 base outside the gene matches. The germline CDR1 and CDR2 sequences are DFQATT and SNEGSKA (reference sequence). This CDR3 contains 13 residues. The CDR3, as DNA: TGCAGTGCTAGTGGACTAGCGGGAGAGACCCAGTACTTC. Its translation: CSASGLAGETQYF.

The chain joins TRBV15 to TRBJ1-6; tentative D call: TRBD1 (5 bases). CDR1 is LNHNV and CDR2 is YYDKDF in the germline V gene (reference sequence). V lost 0 bases and J lost 10, with 13 bases in between. The CDR3 is made up of 15 amino acids. The CDR3 spells CATSREGQGTSPLHF. CDR3 in DNA: TGTGCCACCAGCAGAGAAGGTCAGGGTACCTCACCCCTCCACTTT.